Presented here are 17 T cell receptor beta chains from one specimen sequenced in a study of T cell responses to AZD1222 COVID-19 vaccine. Some clones are missing from TCRdb's copy, which holds only in-frame ones; the method was immunoSEQ multiplex PCR. The sample includes about 67,000 clones, roughly 80% seen only once; the top ten take approximately 22%. The source material was peripheral blood, sampled on day 0 of AZD1222 vaccination. The source of these receptors is an adult in good health.

The chain employs TRBV28 and TRBJ1-2, with D unresolved. Between the trimmed V and J ends, which lost 1 base and 6 bases, there was a span of 6 bases. The CDR3 runs 12 residues. The germline CDR1 and CDR2 sequences are MDHEN and SYDVKM. CDR3 in DNA: TGTGCCAGCAGTTTATACCCCCATGGCTACACCTTC. Encoded protein: CASSLYPHGYTF.

The V gene is TRBV30, the J gene TRBJ1-2, with a possible D match to TRBD1 (5 bases). CDR3 length equals 13 residues. The V end lost 2 bases, the J end lost 4 bases, and 11 bases lay between the germline ends. Germline CDR1 is GTSNPN and CDR2 is SVGIG (reference sequence). The CDR3 reads CAWSQQAVYGYTF. For the CDR3, the DNA is TGTGCCTGGAGTCAACAGGCGGTCTATGGCTACACCTTC.

The rearrangement links TRBV29-1 to TRBJ2-5, with 9 nucleotides matching TRBD2. The J segment lost 4 bases and the V segment lost 6 bases, leaving 12 bases of the junction unmatched. This CDR3 has 15 amino acids. Germline assignment: CDR1 SQVTM and CDR2 ANQGSEA. The CDR3 coding sequence is TGCAGCGTGGATCCTAGCGGGATAGGTGGAGAGACCCAGTACTTC. Its protein product is CSVDPSGIGGETQYF. Looking up the rest from reference TRBV29-1 and TRBJ2-5 gives the full variable domain: SAVISQKPSRDICQRGTSLTIQCQVDSQVTMMFWYRQQPGQSLTLIATANQGSEATYESGFVIDKFPISRPNLTFSTLTVSNMSPEDSSIYLCSVDPSGIGGETQYFGPGTRLLVL.

V is TRBV4-2 and J is TRBJ1-2; D ambiguous. The CDR3 loop spans 14 amino acids. The germline V gene encodes CDR1 LGHNA and CDR2 YNFKEQ. V was cut by 0 bases and J by 6 bases, with 11 bases left in between. CDR3 residues: CASSQDPGLDGYTF. CDR3 DNA: TGTGCCAGCAGCCAAGACCCTGGCCTCGATGGCTACACCTTC.

The chain combines TRBV28 with TRBJ2-7; 10 bases are a match to TRBD2. The CDR3 consists of 19 residues. Germline assignment: CDR1 MDHEN and CDR2 SYDVKM. Losses at the gene ends were 3 bases for V and 6 bases for J; bases not matched to a gene: 20. The CDR3 nucleotides are TGTGCCAGCAGTTTTGGAGTTGGCTTACGTACTAGCGGGATTCTCGAGCAGTACTTC. Protein: CASSFGVGLRTSGILEQYF.

The chain recombines TRBV7-2 with TRBJ2-2; possible D gene TRBD1, 7 bases. Germline V gives CDR1 SGHTA, CDR2 FQGNSA. This CDR3 region has 16 residues. Deletions cut 5 bases from V and 5 bases from J, with 18 bases between. The CDR3 DNA follows: TGTGCCAGCAGCCCGGGGCCAGGGGGGAAGACCGGGGAGCTGTTTTTT. This gives the protein CASSPGPGGKTGELFF.

The rearrangement joins TRBV11-3 to TRBJ2-1; 9 nucleotides match TRBD1. V shed 4 bases, J shed 0 bases, and the junction held 1 base outside the gene matches. Germline loops: CDR1 SGHNT, CDR2 YENEEA. The length of the CDR3 is 15 residues. CDR3 in amino acids: CASSSGQGSYNEQFF. In DNA, the CDR3 is TGTGCCAGCAGCTCGGGACAGGGCTCCTACAATGAGCAGTTCTTC.

The chain links TRBV20-1 to TRBJ1-2; D ambiguous. Germline V lookup: CDR1 DFQATT, CDR2 SNEGSKA (reference sequence). This CDR3 comprises 11 residues. In nucleotides, the CDR3 is TGCAGCCTTAACAGTGCCTATGGCTACACCTTC. Translation gives CSLNSAYGYTF.

This sequence joins TRBV12-1 and TRBJ2-1; the table's D call, TRBD2, has no DNA check behind it. TRBV12-1 counts as a pseudogene. The CDR3 is 15 amino acids. The CDR3 loop is CASSPGTRDYNEQFF. CDR3 nucleotide sequence: TGTGCCAGCAGCCCCGGGACTAGAGACTACAATGAGCAGTTCTTC.

The chain joins TRBV9 to TRBJ1-3, with 7 bases fitting TRBD1. V shed 3 bases, J shed 3 bases, and the junction held 18 bases outside the gene matches. The CDR3 is 19 amino acids. Germline-derived CDR1 and CDR2 are SGDLS and YYNGEE. CDR3 bases: TGTGCCAGCAGCGCCACACCGAGGGGAGGAGGGGGCAATGGAAACACCATATATTTT. Protein: CASSATPRGGGGNGNTIYF.

The rearrangement links TRBV24-1 to TRBJ2-1; D is perhaps TRBD1 (5 bases). Trimming took off 7 bases at V and 8 bases at J, with 14 bases between the two ends. CDR1 is KGHDR and CDR2 is SFDVKD in the germline V gene. The CDR3 spans 13 residues. The CDR3 region is CATSDGWGDEQFF. CDR3 in DNA: TGTGCCACCAGCGATGGGTGGGGCGATGAGCAGTTCTTC.

The chain is built from TRBV20-1 and TRBJ2-7; D perhaps matches TRBD1 (5 bases). V shed 6 bases and J shed 3 bases, with 9 bases lying between them. The CDR3 runs 11 residues. Germline V gene lookup returns CDR1 DFQATT and CDR2 SNEGSKA (reference sequence). Here the CDR3 reads CSAHDSYEQYF. The DNA of the CDR3 is TGCAGTGCCCACGACAGCTACGAGCAGTACTTC.

The J gene is TRBJ1-1, the V gene TRBV28; 8 bases map to TRBD1. V was pared by 7 bases and J by 11 bases, with 9 bases of the junction left unmatched. The CDR3 sequence is 12 residues long. CDR1 is MDHEN and CDR2 is SYDVKM in the germline V gene. The CDR3 is CASTPRGTGAFF. The CDR3 nucleotides are TGTGCCAGCACCCCCCGAGGGACAGGTGCTTTCTTT. Full variable domain (missing parts from reference TRBV28 and TRBJ1-1): DVKVTQSSRYLVKRTGEKVFLECVQDMDHENMFWYRQDPGLGLRLIYFSYDVKMKEKGDIPEGYSVSREKKERFSLILESASTNQTSMYLCASTPRGTGAFFGQGTRLTVV.

This chain links TRBV7-9 with TRBJ1-4; 9 bases are shared with TRBD1. The ends lost 5 bases at V and 10 bases at J; junction bases unmatched: 8. The CDR3 has 14 residues. Germline values: CDR1 SEHNR, CDR2 FQNEAQ (reference sequence). This CDR3 is CASSTDRGLAKLFF. The CDR3 coding sequence is TGTGCCAGCAGCACCGACAGGGGGTTAGCAAAACTGTTTTTT. Together with reference TRBV7-9 and TRBJ1-4, the CDR3 gives the full variable domain: DTGVSQNPRHKITKRGQNVTFRCDPISEHNRLYWYRQTLGQGPEFLTYFQNEAQLEKSRLLSDRFSAERPKGSFSTLEIQRTEQGDSAMYLCASSTDRGLAKLFFGSGTQLSVL.

This chain connects TRBV7-3 to TRBJ2-5, with 7 bases matching TRBD1. V was pared by 2 bases and J by 2 bases, with 11 bases of the junction left unmatched. The germline V gene encodes CDR1 SGHTA and CDR2 FQGTGA. CDR3 length: 17 amino acids. CDR3 DNA sequence: TGTGCCAGCAGCTTAGGCGTCATACAGGGGAAGCAAGAGACCCAGTACTTC. Translation gives CASSLGVIQGKQETQYF. The full variable domain, completed using reference TRBV7-3 and TRBJ2-5, is GAGVSQTPSNKVTEKGKYVELRCDPISGHTALYWYRQSLGQGPEFLIYFQGTGAADDSGLPNDRFFAVRPEGSVSTLKIQRTERGDSAVYLCASSLGVIQGKQETQYFGPGTRLLVL.

A few counts support this clone. This chain uses TRBV7-8 with TRBJ2-1, with D perhaps being TRBD1 or TRBD2 (6 bases each). Per germline, CDR1 SGHVS and CDR2 FQNEAQ. CDR3 length equals 17 residues. Trimming removed 3 bases from V and 3 bases from J, with 18 bases in between. The CDR3 here is CASSFTGEGVLYNEQFF. In DNA, the CDR3 is TGTGCCAGCAGCTTCACGGGAGAGGGGGTGCTCTACAATGAGCAGTTCTTC.

This chain uses TRBV28 with TRBJ2-1; TRBD2 aligns across 9 bases. Germline V gives CDR1 MDHEN, CDR2 SYDVKM. The CDR3 is made up of 15 amino acids. V dropped 4 bases and J dropped 6; count of bases not matched to a gene: 7. CDR3 nucleotides: TGTGCCAGCAGTTGGGGTAGCGGGAGTAGCAATGAGCAGTTCTTC. This codes for CASSWGSGSSNEQFF.